This entry is about one TCR beta chain. The data originate from a study of technical replicates of blood from a few donors. Using immunoSEQ multiplex PCR, the repertoire was profiled, and TCRdb retains in-frame clones only, with some absent. The table records over 65,000 clones, nearly 95% of them present only once. The CDR3 has 14 amino acids. Germline CDR1 and CDR2: SGDLS and YYNGEE. The ends were cut back, 4 bases at V and 3 bases at J, with 13 bases in the middle. The chain is built from TRBV9 and TRBJ1-1, with D maybe TRBD1 (6 bases). Specimen: T cells isolated from PBMCs. This receptor was obtained from a human donor in good health. CDR3 sequence reads: CASSLHRVDTEAFF. For the CDR3, the DNA is TGTGCCAGCAGCCTACACAGGGTGGACACTGAAGCTTTCTTT.